The next 27 T cell receptor beta chains were all read from a single sample in a study of technical replicates of blood from several donors. Profiling relied on immunoSEQ multiplex PCR, and the TCRdb table lists in-frame clones only, not all of them. Counted here are 70,000 to 80,000 clones, 91% occurring once; the ten biggest clones make up roughly 0.4%. Sequencing used T cells isolated from PBMCs. All receptors come from a human donor in good health. Some clones in this sample may be carry-over from other donors' samples.

V usage is TRBV27 and J usage is TRBJ2-1, with D unresolved. V was clipped by 2 bases and J by 8 bases, with 13 bases between them. The CDR3 has 14 amino acids. Germline assignment: CDR1 MNHEY and CDR2 SMNVEV (reference sequence). The CDR3 DNA is TGTGCCAGCAGTTTAACACCGGCAGGCGATGAGCAGTTCTTC. Translating it yields CASSLTPAGDEQFF.

In regard to this clone: Since the CDR3 does not end with the conserved phenylalanine or tryptophan, this likely comes from a read error. The chain combines TRBV6-1 with TRBJ2-7; tentatively, D is TRBD2 (5 bases). The CDR3 loop spans 17 amino acids. V lost 0 bases, J lost 7 bases, and 22 bases lay in between. CDR1 is MNHNS and CDR2 is SASEGT in the germline V gene. This chain's CDR3 is CASSEASEKAVVGEQYL. For the CDR3, the DNA is TGTGCCAGCAGTGAAGCGTCGGAAAAAGCGGTGGTTGGGGAGCAGTACCTC.

The chain links TRBV5-6 to TRBJ2-1; D may be TRBD2 (6 bases). V lost 4 bases, J lost 1 base, and 21 bases lay in between. This CDR3 is 18 amino acids long. CDR1 is SGHDT, CDR2 YYEEEE, per germline. The CDR3 coding sequence is TGTGCCAGCAGCCAACCGGGGGATGTCTGGGGTTCCTACAATGAGCAGTTCTTC. This codes for CASSQPGDVWGSYNEQFF. Variable domain in full (rest from reference TRBV5-6 and TRBJ2-1): DAGVTQSPTHLIKTRGQQVTLRCSPKSGHDTVSWYQQALGQGPQFIFQYYEEEERQRGNFPDRFSGHQFPNYSSELNVNALLLGDSALYLCASSQPGDVWGSYNEQFFGPGTRLTVL.

The rearrangement links TRBV29-1 to TRBJ1-2, with D tentatively TRBD1 (5 bases). This CDR3 is 14 amino acids long. Trimming left V 3 bases short and J 4 bases short, with 15 bases between. The germline gives CDR1 SQVTM, CDR2 ANQGSEA. The CDR3 DNA reads as TGCAGCGTTGATGGGGGAGGGGTTGGCTATGGCTACACCTTC. Amino acids: CSVDGGGVGYGYTF.

V usage is TRBV9 and J usage is TRBJ1-2, with D tentatively TRBD1 (5 bases). The CDR3 is 13 amino acids. Germline loops: CDR1 SGDLS, CDR2 YYNGEE. The V end lost 3 bases, the J end lost 6 bases, and 12 bases lay between the germline ends. The chain's CDR3 is CASSAYQGHGYTF. The CDR3 nucleotides are TGTGCCAGCAGCGCGTACCAGGGCCATGGCTACACCTTC. The complete variable domain, with remaining parts taken from reference TRBV9 and TRBJ1-2, reads DSGVTQTPKHLITATGQRVTLRCSPRSGDLSVYWYQQSLDQGLQFLIQYYNGEERAKGNILERFSAQQFPDLHSELNLSSLELGDSALYFCASSAYQGHGYTFGSGTRLTVV.

This clone occurred a few times. CDR3 protein: CASSDNVNLKNYGYTF. As DNA, the CDR3 is TGTGCCAGCAGTGATAATGTCAACTTGAAGAACTATGGCTACACCTTC. This rearrangement joins TRBV25-1 to TRBJ1-2; D uncertain. Germline CDR1 MGHDK, CDR2 SYGVNS. Deletions cut 3 bases from V and 2 bases from J, with 16 bases between. The CDR3 consists of 16 residues.

The chain joins TRBV27 to TRBJ2-6, with a possible D match to TRBD1 (5 bases). The CDR3 sequence is 17 residues long. V gave up 0 bases and J gave up 4 bases, with 13 bases separating them. The germline V gene has CDR1 MNHEY and CDR2 SMNVEV (reference sequence). In DNA, the CDR3 is TGTGCCAGCAGTTTATCCAGGGATCTTAGCGGGGCCAACGTCCTGACTTTC. Translation: CASSLSRDLSGANVLTF.

The J gene is TRBJ2-3, the V gene TRBV5-4, with 9 positions matching TRBD1. Germline CDR1 SGHNT, CDR2 YYREEE (reference sequence). Losses at the gene ends were 3 bases for V and 1 base for J; bases not matched to a gene: 3. The CDR3 loop spans 15 amino acids. CDR3 in amino acids: CASSSRDRGTDTQYF. DNA for the CDR3: TGTGCCAGCAGCTCGCGGGACAGGGGCACAGATACGCAGTATTTT. The variable domain in full, completed from reference TRBV5-4 and TRBJ2-3, reads ETGVTQSPTHLIKTRGQQVTLRCSSQSGHNTVSWYQQALGQGPQFIFQYYREEENGRGNFPPRFSGLQFPNYSSELNVNALELDDSALYLCASSSRDRGTDTQYFGPGTRLTVL.

This clone was detected only once. The V and J genes are TRBV28 and TRBJ2-2; D perhaps matches TRBD1 (6 bases). The CDR3 length is 15 residues. Between the trimmed V and J ends, which lost 5 bases and 5 bases, there was a span of 15 bases. Per germline, CDR1 MDHEN and CDR2 SYDVKM. CDR3 amino acids: CASSENQGYTGELFF. In nucleotides, the CDR3 is TGTGCCAGCAGTGAAAACCAGGGGTATACCGGGGAGCTGTTTTTT.

The gene calls are TRBV7-9 and TRBJ2-7, with a tentative D call TRBD1 (6 bases). The CDR3 is made up of 19 amino acids. Germline V gene data show CDR1 as SEHNR and CDR2 as FQNEAQ (reference sequence). Trimming took 4 bases from V and 0 from J, leaving 25 bases between them. CDR3 nucleotide sequence: TGTGCCAGCAGCTCCCCCGGCCCAAGACAGGTTACCATCTCCTACGAGCAGTACTTC. Translating it yields CASSSPGPRQVTISYEQYF.

The rearrangement uses TRBV7-8 and TRBJ1-4; perhaps TRBD1 as D (6 bases). Germline CDR1 SGHVS, CDR2 FQNEAQ. Trimming took 5 bases from V and 0 from J, leaving 10 bases between them. The CDR3 contains 15 residues. The CDR3 protein is CASSEQGTTNEKLFF. CDR3 in DNA: TGTGCCAGCAGCGAACAGGGAACAACTAATGAAAAACTGTTTTTT.

The rearrangement uses TRBV19 and TRBJ1-4; D is possibly TRBD1 (5 bases). The V gene lost 4 bases and the J gene lost 6 bases, with 12 bases spanning the gap. Germline loops: CDR1 LNHDA, CDR2 SQIVND (reference sequence). The CDR3 extends over 14 amino acids. CDR3 amino acids: CASSTRTLDEKLFF. The CDR3 coding sequence is TGTGCCAGTAGTACGCGGACACTTGATGAAAAACTGTTTTTT.

The gene calls are TRBV6-6 and TRBJ2-4; TRBD1 matches 7 bases. V lost 7 bases, J lost 7 bases, and 13 bases stayed unmatched. CDR3 length equals 15 residues. The germline V gene has CDR1 MNHNY and CDR2 SVGAGI (reference sequence). CDR3: CASTSSRDRANIQYF. CDR3 bases: TGTGCCAGCACCTCCTCCCGCGACAGGGCCAACATTCAGTACTTC.

V usage is TRBV21-1 and J usage is TRBJ2-2; whether TRBD2, the table's D call, matches the DNA was not checked. TRBV21-1 is shown as a pseudogene. The CDR3 is 19 amino acids. The CDR3 reads CASSSDLGLADYPTGELFF. CDR3 sequence (DNA): TGTGCCAGCAGCTCCGACCTCGGACTAGCGGATTATCCCACCGGGGAGCTGTTTTTT.

This chain links TRBV18 with TRBJ2-7; a weak D match, TRBD1 (6 bases). Per the germline V gene, CDR1 is KGHSH and CDR2 is LQKENI. This CDR3 has 15 amino acids. V shed 6 bases and J shed 4 bases, with 19 bases lying between them. This CDR3 is CASSQGQNRIYEQYF. CDR3 DNA sequence: TGTGCCAGCTCTCAAGGACAGAATCGAATATACGAGCAGTACTTC.

V gene TRBV4-2 combines with J gene TRBJ2-6; a weak D match, TRBD1 (6 bases). V dropped 1 base and J dropped 5 bases, with 21 bases sitting between them. Germline V gives CDR1 LGHNA, CDR2 YNFKEQ. CDR3 size: 19 residues. The CDR3, as DNA: TGTGCCAGCAGCCAAGCCCCCATGACAGGCTTGGCGAGGGCCAACGTCCTGACTTTC. This gives the protein CASSQAPMTGLARANVLTF.

There are a few counts of this clone. This chain joins TRBV4-1 and TRBJ1-1; the D gene is possibly TRBD1 (5 bases). Germline CDR1 and CDR2: MGHRA and YSYEKL. This CDR3 spans 16 amino acids. The V end lost 3 bases, the J end lost 2 bases, and 16 bases lay between the germline ends. The CDR3 DNA sequence: TGCGCCAGCAGCCAGAGGGTTACGGGGGTCAACACTGAAGCTTTCTTT. Protein product: CASSQRVTGVNTEAFF.

V and J are TRBV30 and TRBJ1-5; the D is unclear. Germline V gene data show CDR1 as GTSNPN and CDR2 as SVGIG (reference sequence). V lost 4 bases to trimming and J lost 6 bases, with 13 bases between them. The CDR3 runs to 13 residues. The CDR3 spells CAWNTGFGQPQHF. CDR3 DNA sequence: TGTGCCTGGAACACGGGTTTCGGTCAGCCCCAGCATTTT.

The rearrangement links TRBV9 to TRBJ1-1, with 9 bases matching TRBD1. V shed 8 bases, J shed 0 bases, and the junction held 8 bases outside the gene matches. Germline values: CDR1 SGDLS, CDR2 YYNGEE. The CDR3 is made up of 15 amino acids. The CDR3 region is CASADRGNMNTEAFF. In DNA, the CDR3 is TGTGCCAGTGCGGACAGGGGCAACATGAACACTGAAGCTTTCTTT.

The chain recombines TRBV6-5 with TRBJ2-1; D gene ambiguous. Germline CDR1 is MNHEY and CDR2 is SVGAGI. The CDR3 covers 16 residues. Trimming removed 0 bases at V and 7 bases at J, with 16 bases between. This chain's CDR3 is CASSYSRKLGENEQFF. In DNA form, the CDR3 reads TGTGCCAGCAGTTACTCGAGGAAGTTAGGCGAGAATGAGCAGTTCTTC.

This clone was seen a handful of times. The chain has TRBV4-1 and TRBJ1-5, with D hard to call. The CDR3 is made up of 14 amino acids. Germline CDR1 reads MGHRA; CDR2 reads YSYEKL. Trimming took off 0 bases at V and 4 bases at J, with 7 bases between the two ends. CDR3 coding DNA: TGCGCCAGCAGCCAAGAGTCAATGAATCAGCCCCAGCATTTT. It specifies CASSQESMNQPQHF.

This clone was seen only a few times. This rearrangement joins TRBV15 to TRBJ2-1; D ambiguous. The germline V gene encodes CDR1 LNHNV and CDR2 YYDKDF (reference sequence). This CDR3 is 15 amino acids long. The germline V and J ends were trimmed by 5 bases and 6 bases, with 17 bases remaining between them. The CDR3 region has the DNA TGTGCCACCAGCGATGAGCGCCCCCCCGGCAATGAGCAGTTCTTC. The encoded protein is CATSDERPPGNEQFF.

The chain recombines TRBV6-6 with TRBJ2-1; D possibly corresponds to TRBD2 (5 bases). The CDR3 spans 13 residues. The germline V and J ends were trimmed by 0 bases and 12 bases, with 12 bases remaining between them. Germline V CDR1 and CDR2: MNHNY, SVGAGI (reference sequence). The CDR3 sequence: CASSYSSSVGQFF. The CDR3 nucleotides are TGTGCCAGCAGTTACTCGAGTAGCGTTGGGCAGTTCTTC.

The V gene is TRBV7-7, the J gene TRBJ2-1; possibly TRBD1 for D (6 bases). The germline V gene encodes CDR1 SSHAT and CDR2 FNYEAQ (reference sequence). The CDR3 is 18 amino acids. The ends were cut back, 0 bases at V and 6 bases at J, with 21 bases in the middle. This CDR3 is CASSLASHTGKSGNEQFF. DNA for the CDR3: TGTGCCAGCAGCTTAGCCTCCCACACAGGGAAGTCAGGCAATGAGCAGTTCTTC.

The rearrangement joins TRBV2 to TRBJ2-7; 9 nucleotides align to TRBD1. The CDR3 has 13 amino acids. Losses at the gene ends were 11 bases for V and 4 bases for J; bases not matched to a gene: 9. Germline CDR1 reads SNHLY; CDR2 reads FYNNEI. The CDR3 sequence: CASSTGGSYEQYF. As DNA, the CDR3 is TGTGCCTCCTCCACAGGGGGCTCTTACGAGCAGTACTTC.

The chain recombines TRBV18 with TRBJ2-2; the D gene is possibly TRBD2 (6 bases). This CDR3 has 16 residues. V lost 2 bases and J 0 bases, leaving 10 bases between the germline ends. Germline V lookup: CDR1 KGHSH, CDR2 LQKENI. CDR3 loop: CASSPIAVANTGELFF. Written as DNA, the CDR3 is TGTGCCAGCTCACCAATAGCGGTAGCGAACACCGGGGAGCTGTTTTTT.

This chain links TRBV9 with TRBJ1-1; 7 bases are a match to TRBD1. The CDR3 covers 15 residues. CDR1 and CDR2 (germline): SGDLS, YYNGEE. Unmatched junction bases numbered 10, after V lost 4 bases and J lost 4 bases. This CDR3 reads CASSPLPQGPTEAFF. The CDR3 nucleotides are TGTGCCAGCAGCCCTTTACCACAGGGGCCCACTGAAGCTTTCTTT.